The present T cell receptor beta chain was sequenced within a study of CDR3 diversity in severe acne. Looked up from germline, CDR1 is ENHRY and CDR2 is SYGVKD. The length of the CDR3 is 17 residues. Points on this clonotype: At one of its ends the junction is not consistent with the germline gene, which may arise from a read error.

TCRdb itself ran the PCR reads through MiXCR, one entry per CDR3 protein. This table has more than 85,000 distinct CDR3 sequences, under 60% appearing once. Sequenced material: blood. The TCR was taken from a male donor with acne. The chain employs TRBV10-3 and TRBJ2-2; 9 nucleotides line up with TRBD1. CDR3 coding DNA: TGTGCCAGCAGTGGGGCCGGGGGACAGGGTGACACCGGGGAGCTGTTTTTT. Translating gives CASSGAGGQGDTGELFF.